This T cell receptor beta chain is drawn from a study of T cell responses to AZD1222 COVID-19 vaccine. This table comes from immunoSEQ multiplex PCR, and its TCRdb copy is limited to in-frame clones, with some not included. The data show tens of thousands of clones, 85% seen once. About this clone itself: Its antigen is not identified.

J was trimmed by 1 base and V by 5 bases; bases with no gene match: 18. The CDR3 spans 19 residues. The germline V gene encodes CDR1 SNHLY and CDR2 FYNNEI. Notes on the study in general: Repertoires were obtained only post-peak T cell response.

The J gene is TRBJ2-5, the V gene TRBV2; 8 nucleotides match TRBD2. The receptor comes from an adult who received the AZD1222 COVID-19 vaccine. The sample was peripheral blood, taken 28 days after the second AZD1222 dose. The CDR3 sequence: CASSFLQGLQRGTQETQYF. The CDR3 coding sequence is TGTGCCAGCAGTTTTCTCCAAGGGCTTCAGCGGGGGACCCAAGAGACCCAGTACTTC.